This TCR beta chain was captured by sequencing in a study of shared clonotypes between healthy human individuals. This clone occurred a few times. The antigen remains undetermined. Germline lookup yields CDR1 SQVTM and CDR2 ANQGSEA. The trim removed 4 bases at V and 5 bases at J, leaving 4 bases unmatched. The CDR3 covers 13 residues. General study points: How much donors shared clonotypes was expected to be affected by sequencing depth.

Adult Caucasians living in Nashville, Tennessee made up all of the donors. Per the study methods: Junction-only immunoSEQ sequences carried no quality scores, so filtering differed. The protocol was immunoSEQ multiplex PCR, while the TCRdb copy is restricted to in-frame clones and leaves out a portion. The DNA gave D and trimming, while V, J and clone size come from that table. The sample has about half a million clones, about 74% seen once; the top ten hold 9.5% to 15%. The chain links TRBV29-1 to TRBJ1-5, with 8 bases identical to TRBD1. The source is a woman in her forties in good health. Some clones in this sample may be carry-over from other donors' samples. Sequencing was carried out using PBMCs. CDR3 region: CSVGTGFDQPQHF. The CDR3 coding sequence is TGCAGCGTTGGGACAGGGTTTGATCAGCCCCAGCATTTT.